The 10 T cell receptor beta chains reported below all come from one sample, sequenced in a study of OX40 agonist ivuxolimab in advanced cancers. The assay was immunoSEQ multiplex PCR, and TCRdb's table has in-frame clones only and misses some. Of tens of thousands of clones in the sample, approximately 87% were seen once. This specimen consisted of CD4+ or CD8+ T cells sorted from blood, obtained in a trial of the OX40 agonist ivuxolimab. The receptor set was obtained from an adult with an advanced solid tumor such as melanoma, head and neck, liver or kidney cancer.

Remarks on this clone: Within the sample, other DNA sequences also encode this same CDR3. The chain couples TRBV10-3 to TRBJ2-3, with TRBD2 identical over 8 bases. CDR1 is ENHRY, CDR2 SYGVKD, per germline. The CDR3 totals 15 residues. With 2 bases clipped from V and 3 bases from J, the junction kept 4 bases outside the gene matches. DNA of the CDR3: TGTGCCATCAGTGAGGGACTAGCAGAGACAGATACGCAGTATTTT. Amino acids: CAISEGLAETDTQYF.

The CDR3 spells CASSLGPSANVLTF. The CDR3 coding sequence is TGCGCCAGCAGCTTGGGACCGTCGGCCAACGTCCTGACTTTC. The V gene is TRBV5-1, the J gene TRBJ2-6; D is undetermined. This CDR3 has 14 amino acids. CDR1 SGHRS and CDR2 YFSETQ come from the germline V gene. V lost 0 bases and J 6 bases, leaving 7 bases between the germline ends.

The chain uses TRBV9 and TRBJ2-2; D perhaps matches TRBD1 (5 bases). The CDR3 is 14 residues long. Germline assignment: CDR1 SGDLS and CDR2 YYNGEE. V was cut by 1 base and J by 3 bases, with 7 bases left in between. CDR3 amino acids: CASSVLGDTGELFF. In nucleotides, the CDR3 is TGTGCCAGCAGCGTATTAGGGGACACCGGGGAGCTGTTTTTT.

CDR3 loop: CASRHPQSLTYNEQFF. The CDR3 nucleotides are TGTGCCAGCAGGCATCCGCAATCCCTAACCTACAATGAGCAGTTCTTC. The V call is TRBV2, the J call TRBJ2-1; D not certain. Looked up from germline, CDR1 is SNHLY and CDR2 is FYNNEI. V dropped 6 bases and J dropped 2 bases, with 17 bases sitting between them. CDR3 length: 16 amino acids.

The rearrangement links TRBV7-9 to TRBJ2-7; no definite D call. Trimming stripped 5 bases from V and 8 bases from J, with 16 bases between. This CDR3 comprises 13 residues. CDR1 is SEHNR and CDR2 is FQNEAQ in the germline V gene (reference sequence). The CDR3 DNA reads TGTGCCAGCAGCCCGGGCAGCGTCAGTCAGCAGTACTTC. Translation gives CASSPGSVSQQYF.

This chain joins TRBV18 and TRBJ2-7; 8 nucleotides line up with TRBD2. Germline values: CDR1 KGHSH, CDR2 LQKENI. CDR3 length equals 15 residues. V shed 4 bases, J shed 1 base, and the junction held 6 bases outside the gene matches. DNA for the CDR3: TGTGCCAGCTCACTTGGGACTAGACCATCCTACGAGCAGTACTTC. It specifies CASSLGTRPSYEQYF. Together with reference TRBV18 and TRBJ2-7, the CDR3 gives the full variable domain: NAGVMQNPRHLVRRRGQEARLRCSPMKGHSHVYWYRQLPEEGLKFMVYLQKENIIDESGMPKERFSAEFPKEGPSILRIQQVVRGDSAAYFCASSLGTRPSYEQYFGPGTRLTVT.

The genes are TRBV5-4 and TRBJ1-2; D is unclear. Deletions cut 0 bases from V and 4 bases from J, with 7 bases between. Germline V gene data show CDR1 as SGHNT and CDR2 as YYREEE (reference sequence). The CDR3 loop spans 13 amino acids. The CDR3 DNA sequence: TGTGCCAGCAGCTTGGTAGGGATCTATGGCTACACCTTC. As protein: CASSLVGIYGYTF.

The rearrangement uses TRBV19 and TRBJ2-1; 12 nucleotides match TRBD2. The CDR3 extends over 16 amino acids. Germline trimming cut 5 bases from V and 1 base from J; bases unmatched to any gene: 3. The V gene's germline CDR1 is LNHDA and CDR2 SQIVND (reference sequence). CDR3 nucleotide sequence: TGTGCCAGTAGTCCGGGACTAGCGGGTTCCTACAATGAGCAGTTCTTC. It specifies CASSPGLAGSYNEQFF.

The J gene is TRBJ1-1, the V gene TRBV6-6, with D possibly matching TRBD1 (6 bases). CDR3 length equals 14 residues. V lost 4 bases, J lost 5 bases, and 14 bases lay in between. Germline assignment: CDR1 MNHNY and CDR2 SVGAGI (reference sequence). The CDR3 DNA reads as TGTGCCAGCAGTTCCTCCCCCAGGGGAACTGAAGCTTTCTTT. Protein sequence: CASSSSPRGTEAFF.

This chain uses TRBV6-1 with TRBJ1-5; D is possibly TRBD1 (6 bases). Germline CDR1 is MNHNS and CDR2 is SASEGT. The CDR3 has 14 amino acids. Trimming left V 1 base short and J 11 bases short, with 15 bases between. CDR3: CASSEGTASKAQHF. DNA for the CDR3: TGTGCCAGCAGTGAAGGGACAGCCTCTAAGGCCCAGCATTTT.